This is a list of T cell receptor beta chains from one sample in a study of neurological immune-mediated disorders. A single record per CDR3 protein comes from TCRdb applying MiXCR to the 5' RACE reads. The sample has tens of thousands of distinct CDR3 sequences, over 9.5% seen once. Material: PBMCs. The receptors derive from a female donor in good health. CDR3s include the opening cysteine and the closing phenylalanine or tryptophan. Fields, in order: D gene, V gene, J gene, clone size, CDR3 length, CDR3 DNA, CDR3 protein. A D gene is named only where the DNA matches it firmly. Some rows mark clone size as missing; the rest say once, few, many or name a class of expanded clone.

D gene: TRBD1; V gene: TRBV24-1; J gene: TRBJ2-1; clone size: many; CDR3 length: 15; CDR3 DNA: TGTGCCACCAGTTACCGGGACAGGGGAGCCAATGAGCAGTTCTTC; CDR3 protein: CATSYRDRGANEQFF
D gene: NA; V gene: TRBV20-1; J gene: TRBJ2-5; clone size: many; CDR3 length: 13; CDR3 DNA: TGCAGTGCTAGGGAGACATCCCAGCAGACCCAGTACTTC; CDR3 protein: CSARETSQQTQYF
D gene: NA; V gene: TRBV6-2/TRBV6-3; J gene: TRBJ2-5; clone size: many; CDR3 length: 13; CDR3 DNA: TGTGCCAGCAGTTGGGGACTCCTTGGGACCCAGTACTTC; CDR3 protein: CASSWGLLGTQYF
D gene: TRBD1; V gene: TRBV6-6; J gene: TRBJ1-3; clone size: many; CDR3 length: 15; CDR3 DNA: TGTGCCAGCAGCCGGGACAGAAGCTCTGGAAACACCATATATTTT; CDR3 protein: CASSRDRSSGNTIYF
D gene: NA; V gene: TRBV20-1; J gene: TRBJ1-1; clone size: many; CDR3 length: 10; CDR3 DNA: TGCAGTGCACAGAGGTTATGGGCTTTCTTT; CDR3 protein: CSAQRLWAFF
D gene: NA; V gene: TRBV11-1; J gene: TRBJ2-1; clone size: NA; CDR3 length: 13; CDR3 DNA: TGTGCCAGCAGCTTCCAGGGGATGGGTGAGCAGTTCTTC; CDR3 protein: CASSFQGMGEQFF
D gene: NA; V gene: TRBV28; J gene: TRBJ1-6; clone size: many; CDR3 length: 13; CDR3 DNA: TGTGCCAGCCTGCCCATCTATGATTCACCCCTCCACTTT; CDR3 protein: CASLPIYDSPLHF
D gene: TRBD1; V gene: TRBV5-1; J gene: TRBJ1-6; clone size: many; CDR3 length: 19; CDR3 DNA: TGCGCCAGCAGCTTGAGTCCGCCGCGGCAAGGGACAGCAAATTCACCCCTCCACTTT; CDR3 protein: CASSLSPPRQGTANSPLHF
D gene: NA; V gene: TRBV29-1; J gene: TRBJ1-1; clone size: many; CDR3 length: 11; CDR3 DNA: TGCAGCGTTGGACAGAACACTGAAGCTTTCTTT; CDR3 protein: CSVGQNTEAFF
D gene: TRBD2; V gene: TRBV5-5; J gene: TRBJ2-7; clone size: many; CDR3 length: 14; CDR3 DNA: TGTGCCAGCAGCTTGGTGGCGGGAGCCTACGAGCAGTACTTC; CDR3 protein: CASSLVAGAYEQYF
D gene: NA; V gene: TRBV6-5; J gene: TRBJ2-5; clone size: medium-sized; CDR3 length: 13; CDR3 DNA: TGTGCCAGCAGTGGGCCAACCCAAGAGACCCAGTACTTC; CDR3 protein: CASSGPTQETQYF
D gene: TRBD1; V gene: TRBV27; J gene: TRBJ2-6; clone size: many; CDR3 length: 18; CDR3 DNA: TGTGCCAGCAGCCGCCCCTGGACAGGGGAGTCTGGGGCCAACGTCCTGACTTTC; CDR3 protein: CASSRPWTGESGANVLTF
D gene: TRBD1; V gene: TRBV6-1; J gene: TRBJ1-5; clone size: many; CDR3 length: 15; CDR3 DNA: TGTGCCAGCAGTGACGGGACAGGGGGTTTCGGGCCCCAGCATTTT; CDR3 protein: CASSDGTGGFGPQHF
D gene: TRBD1; V gene: TRBV2; J gene: TRBJ1-1; clone size: many; CDR3 length: 13; CDR3 DNA: TGTGCCAGCAGAGACAGGGCGAACACTGAAGCTTTCTTT; CDR3 protein: CASRDRANTEAFF
D gene: TRBD1; V gene: TRBV5-6; J gene: TRBJ1-2; clone size: many; CDR3 length: 17; CDR3 DNA: TGTGCCAGCAGCTTGTTCGGGACAGGACCTCCAATTTATGGCTACACCTTC; CDR3 protein: CASSLFGTGPPIYGYTF
D gene: TRBD1; V gene: TRBV20-1; J gene: TRBJ2-6; clone size: many; CDR3 length: 16; CDR3 DNA: TGCAGTGCTATAGACAGGGGAAGTTCTGGGGCCAACGTCCTGACTTTC; CDR3 protein: CSAIDRGSSGANVLTF
D gene: NA; V gene: TRBV5-1; J gene: TRBJ1-1; clone size: many; CDR3 length: 13; CDR3 DNA: TGCGCCAGCAGCCCGGTTGCAGGTCACAAAGCTTTCTTT; CDR3 protein: CASSPVAGHKAFF
D gene: TRBD2; V gene: TRBV9; J gene: TRBJ2-3; clone size: many; CDR3 length: 17; CDR3 DNA: TGTGCCAGCAGCCTTGAATTTAGCGGGGTGAGGAAAGATACGCAGTATTTT; CDR3 protein: CASSLEFSGVRKDTQYF
D gene: TRBD1; V gene: TRBV2; J gene: TRBJ2-2; clone size: NA; CDR3 length: 15; CDR3 DNA: TGTGCCAGCAATCCTACAGACAGGGGGACCGGGGAGCTGTTTTTT; CDR3 protein: CASNPTDRGTGELFF
D gene: TRBD1; V gene: TRBV5-6; J gene: TRBJ2-4; clone size: many; CDR3 length: 14; CDR3 DNA: TGTGCCAGCAGTTTGTTGGGACAGGGAAACATTCAGTACTTC; CDR3 protein: CASSLLGQGNIQYF
D gene: TRBD1; V gene: TRBV20-1; J gene: TRBJ1-4; clone size: many; CDR3 length: 16; CDR3 DNA: TGCAGTGCTAGAGCCAGTGACGGGACAGGGTTGGAAAAACTGTTTTTT; CDR3 protein: CSARASDGTGLEKLFF
D gene: NA; V gene: TRBV3-1; J gene: TRBJ2-2; clone size: medium-sized; CDR3 length: 14; CDR3 DNA: TGTGCCAGCAGCCGAAAGATTAACACCGGGGAGCTGTTTTTT; CDR3 protein: CASSRKINTGELFF
D gene: NA; V gene: TRBV10-1; J gene: TRBJ2-7; clone size: many; CDR3 length: 12; CDR3 DNA: TGCGCCAGCAGTGAACTAGTCGACGAGCAGTACTTC; CDR3 protein: CASSELVDEQYF
D gene: NA; V gene: TRBV7-9; J gene: TRBJ2-1; clone size: many; CDR3 length: 13; CDR3 DNA: TGTGCCAGCAGCTTAGTAGGCGGCAATGAGCAGTTCTTC; CDR3 protein: CASSLVGGNEQFF
D gene: NA; V gene: TRBV20-1; J gene: TRBJ2-7; clone size: many; CDR3 length: 15; CDR3 DNA: TGCAGTGCTACGAGAACGGTCCGGGGAACCTACGAGCAGTACTTC; CDR3 protein: CSATRTVRGTYEQYF
D gene: NA; V gene: TRBV30; J gene: TRBJ2-3; clone size: many; CDR3 length: 15; CDR3 DNA: TGTGCCTGGATCCGCGTTCAGGGGCGGAATCATACGCAGTATTTT; CDR3 protein: CAWIRVQGRNHTQYF
D gene: NA; V gene: TRBV21-1; J gene: TRBJ2-7; clone size: many; CDR3 length: 13; CDR3 DNA: TGTGCCAGCAGCAAAATTACCCGAGGAGAGCAGTACTTC; CDR3 protein: CASSKITRGEQYF
D gene: NA; V gene: TRBV5-1; J gene: TRBJ2-3; clone size: many; CDR3 length: 14; CDR3 DNA: TGCGCCAGCAGCATTCCAGGGGGGGGAGATACGCAGTATTTT; CDR3 protein: CASSIPGGGDTQYF